This TCR beta chain was recorded in a study of cytotoxic CD8 clonotypes in ibrutinib-treated CLL. Study background: Averaging across samples gave approximately 260,000 productive templates and fewer than 100,000 productive rearrangements.

The repertoire was sequenced with immunoSEQ multiplex PCR; TCRdb's copy has only in-frame clones and lacks some. The data hold about 58,000 clones, with roughly 70% observed a single time. Germline V CDR1 and CDR2: MNHNS, SASEGT. Trimming left V 7 bases short and J 4 bases short, with 16 bases between. CDR3 size: 14 residues. This sequence was found in a human donor with chronic lymphocytic leukemia. The chain is built from TRBV6-1 and TRBJ1-2, with D hard to call. Specimen: PBMCs, collected after 12 months of ibrutinib treatment. For the CDR3, the DNA is TGTGCCAGCACCCCGAGTCCGGACCTCTATGGCTACACCTTC. Translation: CASTPSPDLYGYTF.